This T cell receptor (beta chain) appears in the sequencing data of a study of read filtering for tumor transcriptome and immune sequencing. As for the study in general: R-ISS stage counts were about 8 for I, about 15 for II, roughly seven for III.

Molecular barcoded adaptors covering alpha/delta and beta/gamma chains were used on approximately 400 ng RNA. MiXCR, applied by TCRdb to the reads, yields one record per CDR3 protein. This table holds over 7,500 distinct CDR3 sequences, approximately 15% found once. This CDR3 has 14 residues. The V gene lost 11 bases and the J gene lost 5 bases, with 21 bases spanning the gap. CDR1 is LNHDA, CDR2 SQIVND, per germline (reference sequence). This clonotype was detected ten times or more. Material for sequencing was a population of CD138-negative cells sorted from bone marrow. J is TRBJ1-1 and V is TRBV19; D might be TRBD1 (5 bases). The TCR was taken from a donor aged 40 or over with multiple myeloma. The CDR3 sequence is CAAKVGGGRTEAFF. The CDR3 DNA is TGTGCCGCAAAGGTCGGGGGGGGAAGGACTGAAGCTTTCTTT.